The next 11 T cell receptor beta chains were all read from a single sample in a study of T-cell memory formation after mild COVID-19. One entry per CDR3 protein, called by TCRdb with MiXCR from the 5' RACE reads. There are about 400,000 distinct CDR3 sequences in the sample; approximately 15% occur only once, and approximately 20% lies in the top ten. Material: PBMCs or a T cell subset sorted from them (not recorded which). The source of these receptors is a man aged 18 to 35 who had mild COVID-19 (a few samples of this study predate the infection). Cell type and time point are not known.

This clonotype has ten or more counts. The rearrangement links TRBV7-2 to TRBJ2-5, with D perhaps TRBD1 (6 bases). The V and J ends lost 1 base and 6 bases respectively, with 18 bases between them. The CDR3 length is 16 residues. Germline CDR1 reads SGHTA; CDR2 reads FQGNSA. In DNA, the CDR3 is TGTGCCAGCAGCTTAGGAGGTGGGGGCCCGTGGAAGACCCAGTACTTC. It codes for CASSLGGGGPWKTQYF.

In its sample, this clonotype was seen many times. V is TRBV12-3 or TRBV12-4 and J is TRBJ2-5; D is uncertain. The CDR3 runs 11 residues. Between the trimmed V and J ends, which lost 5 bases and 7 bases, there was a span of 8 bases. The CDR3 nucleotides are TGTGCCAGCAGTAGGTTGGCGACCCAGTACTTC. It is translated as CASSRLATQYF.

This clonotype was counted a few times. The J gene is TRBJ2-7, the V gene TRBV20-1; D tentatively reads TRBD1 or TRBD2 (5 bases each). Looked up from germline, CDR1 is DFQATT and CDR2 is SNEGSKA (reference sequence). V was trimmed by 5 bases and J by 3 bases, leaving 17 bases between them. The CDR3 is 14 amino acids. The CDR3 sequence: CSARHTGRIYEQYV. The CDR3 DNA sequence: TGCAGTGCTCGACACACGGGGCGGATCTACGAGCAGTACGTC.

This clonotype was seen only a few times. J is TRBJ1-2 and V is TRBV5-4; D is uncertain. Trimming cost V 0 bases and J 8 bases, with 8 bases left between them. The CDR3 contains 12 residues. Germline V CDR1 and CDR2: SGHNT, YYREEE (reference sequence). The CDR3, as DNA: TGTGCCAGCAGCTTGGACGCCGGGGGCTACACCTTC. Translating gives CASSLDAGGYTF.

This clonotype has ten or more counts. This sequence joins TRBV19 and TRBJ1-2; D is undetermined. Deletions cut 6 bases from V and 7 bases from J, with 15 bases between. The CDR3 loop spans 13 amino acids. CDR1 LNHDA and CDR2 SQIVND come from the germline V gene (reference sequence). The CDR3 reads CASRAEKVGGYTF. CDR3 sequence (DNA): TGTGCCAGTAGGGCGGAAAAAGTAGGTGGCTACACCTTC.

This clonotype was observed a handful of times. The rearrangement uses TRBV6-1 and TRBJ1-6, with 8 bases that match TRBD1. Trimming removed 4 bases from V and 4 bases from J; junction bases left unmatched: 6. The CDR3 has 16 amino acids. CDR1 and CDR2 from the germline V gene are MNHNS and SASEGT. The DNA for the CDR3 is TGTGCCAGCAGTGGGACAGGGAGCCTGTATAATTCACCCCTCCACTTT. Translating it yields CASSGTGSLYNSPLHF.

In its sample, this clonotype was seen a few times. The chain recombines TRBV20-1 with TRBJ1-2; tentatively, D is TRBD1 (5 bases). This CDR3 contains 13 residues. CDR1 and CDR2 from the germline V gene are DFQATT and SNEGSKA (reference sequence). The V end was cut by 6 bases, the J end by 4 bases, with 15 bases between. CDR3 sequence: CSAHWAGRYGYTF. CDR3 DNA sequence: TGCAGTGCCCACTGGGCAGGGCGCTATGGCTACACCTTC.

A note on this clonotype: Given a much more abundant clone one base away, this may be a read error. CDR3 region: CASSAVTGNQPQHF. The CDR3 bases are TGCGCCAGCAGCGCCGTGACAGGGAATCAGCCCCAGCATTTT. The gene calls are TRBV5-1 and TRBJ1-5; TRBD1 agrees at 7 bases. CDR1 and CDR2 (germline): SGHRS, YFSETQ. The CDR3 spans 14 residues. V trimming: 4 bases; J trimming: 4 bases; junction bases outside the gene matches: 5.

This clonotype was counted only a few times. V and J are TRBV6-2 or TRBV6-3 and TRBJ2-1; TRBD1 or TRBD2 may be the D gene (6 bases each). Germline CDR1 is MNHEY and CDR2 is SVGEGT. The CDR3 has 14 amino acids. V was pared by 6 bases and J by 11 bases, with 20 bases between. The CDR3: CASSDGGLAWQQFF. CDR3 nucleotide sequence: TGTGCCAGCAGCGACGGGGGCCTAGCGTGGCAGCAGTTCTTC.

In its sample, this clonotype was seen a few times. The chain recombines TRBV7-9 with TRBJ2-1, with 10 bases lining up with TRBD1. V was clipped by 5 bases and J by 3 bases; unmatched bases: 10. The CDR3 has 17 amino acids. Germline V gene sequence: CDR1 SEHNR, CDR2 FQNEAQ (reference sequence). CDR3 sequence reads: CASSQGWGQGIYNEQFF. The CDR3 nucleotides are TGTGCCAGCAGCCAAGGGTGGGGACAGGGGATCTACAATGAGCAGTTCTTC.

Points on this clonotype: The junction shows a germline mismatch at one end, possibly a read error. The rearrangement joins TRBV7-6 to TRBJ1-1; D remains unclear. Germline CDR1 and CDR2: SGHVS and FNYEAQ. The CDR3 is 11 residues long. CDR3 region: CPSSSRTEAFF. DNA for the CDR3: TGTCCCAGCAGCTCCCGCACTGAAGCTTTCTTT.